This T cell receptor beta chain was observed in a study of OX40 agonist ivuxolimab in advanced cancers. In the study overall: Ivuxolimab was an agonistic, fully human IgG2 monoclonal antibody directed against OX40 (CD134), a costimulatory receptor. Partial responses occurred in three dose-escalation patients: two with cutaneous melanoma and one with hepatocellular carcinoma. Intravenous ivuxolimab was administered to patients every 2 weeks at six dose levels: 0.01, 0.1, 0.3, 1.5, 3 and 10 mg/kg. The paper reports the monotherapy dose-escalation portion (N of about 47 patients) of the phase I ivuxolimab trial. Patients were allowed to have had prior anti-PD-1, anti-PD-L1 or anti-CTLA-4 therapy, and approximately 40% of the dose-escalation patients had been treated with checkpoint inhibitors. The dose-escalation cohort was roughly 80% male with a mean age of about 58 years, ranging from 23 to 79. Of the approximately 50 patients in dose escalation, around 19 had hepatocellular carcinoma, some 15 had melanoma, 9 had renal cell carcinoma and 9 had head and neck cancer. Peripheral TCRbeta sequencing aimed to test whether ivuxolimab altered TCR sequence diversity and caused clonal T-cell expansion. General study outcomes and caveats: Low levels of normalized T-cell clonal expansion were also seen in some patients who did not respond. In partial responders in the 0.1-3.0 mg/kg groups, normalized peripheral clonal expansion was found to be among the lowest, especially among CD8+ T cells. After ivuxolimab, expanded clones were on average more numerous among CD8+ T cells than among CD4+ T cells. The antigen specificity of the clonally expanded peripheral T cells was not determined. Clonal expansion of both CD4+ and CD8+ blood T cells was observed from baseline to week 6 at doses 0.1 to 3.0 mg/kg.

CDR1 and CDR2 are read off the germline V gene as MDHEN and SYDVKM. From the cysteine up to the phenylalanine, the CDR3 has a length of 15 residues. Only CDR3 DNA remains: 45 bases, in frame from the first base. V lost 10 bases and J lost 5 bases; the stretch between them is 23 bases long. On this clone: The target of this receptor is not known. Base qualities are not recorded, but no much larger clone differs from it by a single base.

Genomic DNA was isolated from the sorted cells so that the TCRbeta CDR3 region could be sequenced. The immunoSEQ Assay was used to sequence the TCRbeta CDR3 regions. TCRdb took over this immuneACCESS table, retaining in-frame rearrangements with V and J assigned. Such tables are incomplete; in checked studies, under half of the missing clones stem from an unresolved V gene, and the remainder is unexplained. The sample profile shows about 50,000 clones; roughly 85% of them were found once. The ten largest clones represent around 4% of the sample. The trial excluded patients who had a history of autoimmune disease or were on systemic immunosuppression. In every dose cohort, peripheral blood was drawn for TCR sequencing at baseline, cycle 4 day 1, and cycle 7 day 1. The samples were drawn from a first-in-human, open-label, multicenter phase I dose-escalation trial of ivuxolimab. Adults with locally advanced or metastatic melanoma, renal cell, hepatocellular, or head and neck squamous cell carcinoma were enrolled in the trial. Before TCR sequencing, CD4+ and CD8+ T cells were separately sorted from peripheral blood.

The V and J segments used are TRBV28 and TRBJ1-1; a tentative D call is TRBD1 (6 bases match). The sequences come from CD4+ or CD8+ T cells sorted from blood, collected in a trial of the OX40 agonist ivuxolimab. This clonotype was obtained from an adult with an advanced solid tumor such as melanoma, head and neck, liver or kidney cancer. This receptor carries the CDR3 CATRVGPGRGTEAFF. The nucleotides are TGTGCCACCAGAGTCGGGCCCGGCAGGGGTACTGAAGCTTTCTTT.